This TCR beta chain was documented in a study of control samples from healthy donors and cancer patients. Sequencing was performed with immunoSEQ multiplex PCR; in TCRdb, only in-frame clones are kept and a portion is missing. The sample yields roughly 130,000 clones, about 93% seen once. Per the germline V gene, CDR1 is MNHEY and CDR2 is SVGEGT. Trimming removed 5 bases from V and 0 bases from J; junction bases left unmatched: 3. The CDR3 contains 14 residues. This TCR was sampled from a man aged 60 to 75 with colorectal cancer. Specimen: PBMCs. The rearrangement joins TRBV6-2 or TRBV6-3 to TRBJ2-5; 7 nucleotides agree with TRBD2. CDR3 amino acids: CASSKGTNQETQYF. CDR3 nucleotides: TGTGCCAGCAGTAAGGGGACTAACCAAGAGACCCAGTACTTC.